This T cell receptor beta chain is from a study of cytomegalovirus exposure and HLA in healthy donors. Regarding the study as a whole: The later analysis indicated that the majority of CMV-associated TCR beta chains appeared HLA-restricted. TCR beta sequences reportedly predicted most subjects' HLA-A and HLA-B alleles accurately.

Per germline, CDR1 SGDLS and CDR2 YYNGEE. This CDR3 is built from 12 residues. V dropped 0 bases and J dropped 9 bases, with 9 bases sitting between them. Turning to this clone: The antigen remains undetermined.

The PCR employed 60 Vbeta primers together with 13 Jbeta primers. Here immunoSEQ multiplex PCR was the method, and the copy in TCRdb shows in-frame clones only, minus some. Altogether some 90,000 clones are present, approximately 80% being singletons, with the ten largest covering around 3.8%. The TCR comes from a man over 45 in good health and CMV-seronegative. Sequencing input: PBMCs. This chain joins TRBV9 and TRBJ2-5; the D gene is possibly TRBD1 (6 bases). The CDR3 region has the DNA TGTGCCAGCAGCGTAGCCGAGGGGGCCCAGTACTTC. Translating gives CASSVAEGAQYF.